The subject of this entry is one T cell receptor beta chain. No antigen is known for it. A junction boundary mismatches the germline segment, possibly from a read error. This specimen comes from a study of CD8 T cells in ankylosing spondylitis. Study-level points and caveats: Ankylosing spondylitis blood seemed to carry a telltale TCR beta motif made of under 10 highly homologous variants. Within peripheral blood, clones linked to disease were CD8+ and relatively rare.

This CDR3 contains 15 residues. The germline V gene encodes CDR1 SGHTA and CDR2 FQGNSA. Libraries of TCR beta came from quantitative 5'-RACE with molecular barcodes. TCRdb re-called the 5' RACE reads with MiXCR, one entry per CDR3 protein. The data show under 35,000 distinct CDR3 sequences, around 7.2% seen once. The V gene is TRBV7-2, the J gene TRBJ2-1, with 9 bases fitting TRBD1. The sequence was obtained from a male donor with ankylosing spondylitis or in good health (not recorded which). Sequencing input: blood, either unsorted or a sorted T cell fraction (not recorded which). The CDR3 loop reads CASSPGTGTGHEQFF. The DNA of the CDR3 is TGTGCCAGCAGCCCCGGGACAGGGACGGGGCATGAGCAGTTCTTT. Drawing the rest from reference TRBV7-2 and TRBJ2-1, the complete variable domain is GAGVSQSPSNKVTEKGKDVELRCDPISGHTALYWYRQSLGQGLEFLIYFQGNSAPDKSGLPSDRFSAERTGGSVSTLTIQRTQQEDSAVYLCASSPGTGTGHEQFFGPGTRLTVL.